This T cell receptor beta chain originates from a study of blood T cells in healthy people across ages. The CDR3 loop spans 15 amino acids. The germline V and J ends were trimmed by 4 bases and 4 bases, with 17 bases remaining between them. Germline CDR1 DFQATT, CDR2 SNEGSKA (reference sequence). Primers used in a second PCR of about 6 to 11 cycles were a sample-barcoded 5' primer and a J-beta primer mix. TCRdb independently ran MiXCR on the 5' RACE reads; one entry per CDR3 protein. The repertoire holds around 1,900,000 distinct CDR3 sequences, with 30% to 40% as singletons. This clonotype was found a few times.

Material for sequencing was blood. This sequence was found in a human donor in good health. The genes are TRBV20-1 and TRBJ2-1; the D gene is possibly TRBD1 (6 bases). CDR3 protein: CSATTVLGAYNEQFF. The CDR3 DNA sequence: TGCAGTGCTACGACCGTTTTGGGGGCTTACAATGAGCAGTTCTTC.